The 8 T cell receptor beta chains below all came from one sample that was sequenced in a study of blood T cells in healthy people across ages. Sample-barcoded 5' priming and a J-beta primer mix drove a second PCR of about 6 to 11 cycles. MiXCR, applied by TCRdb to the 5' RACE reads, yields one record per CDR3 protein. The sample contains under 1,100,000 distinct CDR3 sequences, around 27% of which appear only once. This sample was shared with a second study, whose subject was T cells of mothers and their children.

Sequencing used blood. Receptor source: a girl between 2 and 10 years old in good health.

This rearrangement joins TRBV28 to TRBJ2-5, with TRBD2 as a possible D gene (6 bases). The last part of the DNA fits TRBJ2-7 better; the J call may be wrong. Per the germline V gene, CDR1 is MDHEN and CDR2 is SYDVKM. This CDR3 spans 13 amino acids. CDR3: CASSFDAGSEQYF. The CDR3 DNA reads TGTGCCAGCAGTTTCGATGCGGGAAGCGAGCAGTACTTC.

The genes are TRBV27 and TRBJ2-7; 7 positions match TRBD1. Germline CDR1 reads MNHEY; CDR2 reads SMNVEV (reference sequence). V shed 5 bases and J 0 bases; nucleotides not matched to a gene: 4. The CDR3 length is 14 residues. CDR3: CASSRQGNSYEQYF. The DNA of the CDR3 is TGTGCCAGCAGTAGACAGGGCAACTCCTACGAGCAGTACTTC.

J is TRBJ2-3 and V is TRBV13, with D unclear. Deletions cut 4 bases from V and 1 base from J, with 12 bases between. Germline CDR1 reads PRHDT; CDR2 reads FYEKMQ (reference sequence). CDR3 length: 15 amino acids. The CDR3 nucleotides are TGTGCCAGCAGCTATAAAGGACGGCGCACAGATACGCAGTATTTT. It codes for CASSYKGRRTDTQYF. Together with reference TRBV13 and TRBJ2-3, the CDR3 gives the full variable domain: AAGVIQSPRHLIKEKRETATLKCYPIPRHDTVYWYQQGPGQDPQFLISFYEKMQSDKGSIPDRFSAQQFSDYHSELNMSSLELGDSALYFCASSYKGRRTDTQYFGPGTRLTVL.

In the case of this clonotype: The junction departs from germline at one end; a sequencing error may be responsible. The J gene is TRBJ1-2, the V gene TRBV6-5; 7 bases agree with TRBD1. Germline V gene data show CDR1 as MNHEY and CDR2 as SVGAGI. The CDR3 sequence is 11 residues long. Here the CDR3 reads CASSPGGQLIF. CDR3 sequence (DNA): TGTGCCAGCAGCCCCGGGGGACAGCTTATCTTC.

Concerning this clonotype: An end of the junction does not agree with germline; a read error may underlie this. The chain is built from TRBV28 and TRBJ2-3; no clear D gene. The CDR3 totals 13 residues. CDR1 and CDR2 from the germline V gene are MDHEN and SYDVKM. The CDR3 region has the DNA TGTGCCAGCAGTTTAGGGCACACAGATCCGCAGTATTTT. Translated, it gives CASSLGHTDPQYF.

Points on this clonotype: An end of the junction does not agree with germline; a read error may underlie this. The chain employs TRBV14 and TRBJ2-3; D perhaps matches TRBD2 (5 bases). The germline CDR1 and CDR2 sequences are SGHDN and FVKESK. This CDR3 has 14 residues. The CDR3: CASSQETGKDAQYF. CDR3 in DNA: TGTGCCAGCAGCCAAGAAACCGGGAAAGATGCGCAGTATTTT.

On this clonotype: Germline is not matched at one junction end, which may reflect a read error. The chain has TRBV11-2 and TRBJ2-1; 8 bases fit TRBD2. The germline CDR1 and CDR2 sequences are SGHAT and FQNNGV. The CDR3 totals 15 residues. CDR3 in amino acids: CVSSTGTSLRNERFF. The DNA of the CDR3 is TGTGTCAGCAGCACCGGGACTAGTCTCAGGAATGAGCGGTTCTTC. Full variable domain (outside the CDR3, taken from reference TRBV11-2 and TRBJ2-1): EAGVAQSPRYKIIEKRQSVAFWCNPISGHATLYWYQQILGQGPKLLIQFQNNGVVDDSQLPKDRFSAERLKGVDSTLKIQPAKLEDSAVYLCVSSTGTSLRNERFFGPGTRLTVL.

In this sample, this clonotype turned up once. The chain is built from TRBV20-1 and TRBJ2-3, with no clear D. V was clipped by 3 bases and J by 5 bases, with 12 bases between them. Germline assignment: CDR1 DFQATT and CDR2 SNEGSKA (reference sequence). There are 13 residues in the CDR3. In DNA form, the CDR3 reads TGCAGTGCTAGCGCTTCATTGATAGATACGCAGTATTTT. Protein: CSASASLIDTQYF.